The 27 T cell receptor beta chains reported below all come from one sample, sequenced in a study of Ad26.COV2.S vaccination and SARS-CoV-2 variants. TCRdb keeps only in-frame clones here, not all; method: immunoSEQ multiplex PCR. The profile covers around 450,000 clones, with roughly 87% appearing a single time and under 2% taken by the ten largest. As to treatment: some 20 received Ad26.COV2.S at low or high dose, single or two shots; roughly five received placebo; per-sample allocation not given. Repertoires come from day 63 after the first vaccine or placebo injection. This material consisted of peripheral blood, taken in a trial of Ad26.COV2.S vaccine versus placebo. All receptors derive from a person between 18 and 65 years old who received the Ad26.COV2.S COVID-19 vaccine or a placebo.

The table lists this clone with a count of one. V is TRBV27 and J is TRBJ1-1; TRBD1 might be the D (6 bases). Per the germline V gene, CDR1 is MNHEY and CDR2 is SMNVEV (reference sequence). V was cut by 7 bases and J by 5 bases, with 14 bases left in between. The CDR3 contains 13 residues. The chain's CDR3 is CASTGALGTEAFF. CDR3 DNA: TGTGCCAGCACAGGGGCGCTGGGAACTGAAGCTTTCTTT.

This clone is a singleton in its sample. The CDR3 region has the DNA TGTGCCAGCAGCCGTAACACCGGGGAGCTGTTTTTT. This encodes CASSRNTGELFF. The J gene is TRBJ2-2, the V gene TRBV3-1 (or the pseudogene TRBV3-2); D uncertain. The germline CDR1 and CDR2 sequences are LGHDT and YNNKEL (reference sequence). Trimming shortened V by 4 bases and J by 2 bases, and 2 bases separated the two germline ends. The CDR3 has 12 residues.

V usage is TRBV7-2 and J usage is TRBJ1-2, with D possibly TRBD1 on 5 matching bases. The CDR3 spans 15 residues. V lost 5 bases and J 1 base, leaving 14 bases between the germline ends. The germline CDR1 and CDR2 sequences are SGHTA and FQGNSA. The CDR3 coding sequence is TGTGCCAGCAGCCCTATCCCCGGGGGTAACTATGGCTACACCTTC. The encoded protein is CASSPIPGGNYGYTF. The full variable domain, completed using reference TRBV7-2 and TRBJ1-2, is GAGVSQSPSNKVTEKGKDVELRCDPISGHTALYWYRQSLGQGLEFLIYFQGNSAPDKSGLPSDRFSAERTGGSVSTLTIQRTQQEDSAVYLCASSPIPGGNYGYTFGSGTRLTVV.

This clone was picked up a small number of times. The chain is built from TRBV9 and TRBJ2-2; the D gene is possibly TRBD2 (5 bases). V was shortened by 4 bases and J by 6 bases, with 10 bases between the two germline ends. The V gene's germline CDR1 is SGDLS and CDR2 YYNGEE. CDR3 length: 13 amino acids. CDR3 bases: TGTGCCAGCAGCCGAAGCGGACCCGGGGAGCTGTTTTTT. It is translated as CASSRSGPGELFF.

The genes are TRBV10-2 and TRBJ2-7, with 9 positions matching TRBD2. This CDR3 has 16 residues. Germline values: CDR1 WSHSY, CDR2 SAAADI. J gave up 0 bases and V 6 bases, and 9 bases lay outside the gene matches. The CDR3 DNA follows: TGCGCCAGCAGCCCCCCCCTAGCGGGGCGCTCCTACGAGCAGTACTTC. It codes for CASSPPLAGRSYEQYF.

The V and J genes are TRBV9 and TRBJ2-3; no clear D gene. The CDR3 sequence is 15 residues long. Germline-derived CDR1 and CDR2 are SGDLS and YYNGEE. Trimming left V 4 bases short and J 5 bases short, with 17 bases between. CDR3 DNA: TGTGCCAGCAGCCCCCCGTCTTCTGGGATAGATACGCAGTATTTT. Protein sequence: CASSPPSSGIDTQYF.

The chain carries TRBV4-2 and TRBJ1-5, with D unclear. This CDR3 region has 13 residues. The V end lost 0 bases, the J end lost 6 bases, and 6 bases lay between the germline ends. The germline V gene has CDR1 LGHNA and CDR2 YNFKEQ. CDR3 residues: CASSQDRGQPQHF. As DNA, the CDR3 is TGTGCCAGCAGCCAAGACCGGGGTCAGCCCCAGCATTTT.

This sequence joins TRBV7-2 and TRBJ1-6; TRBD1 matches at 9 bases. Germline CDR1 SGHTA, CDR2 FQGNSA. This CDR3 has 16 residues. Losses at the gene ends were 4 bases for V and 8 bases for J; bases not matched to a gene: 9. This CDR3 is CASSSDRDRVDSPLHF. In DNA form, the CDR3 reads TGTGCCAGCAGCTCCGACCGGGACAGGGTGGATTCACCCCTCCACTTT.

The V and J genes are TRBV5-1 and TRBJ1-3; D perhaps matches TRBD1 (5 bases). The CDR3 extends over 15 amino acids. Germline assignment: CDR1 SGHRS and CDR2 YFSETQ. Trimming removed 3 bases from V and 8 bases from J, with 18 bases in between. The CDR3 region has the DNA TGCGCCAGCAGCTCGCAGGGTTTAGGTGGTCACACCATATATTTT. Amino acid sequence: CASSSQGLGGHTIYF.

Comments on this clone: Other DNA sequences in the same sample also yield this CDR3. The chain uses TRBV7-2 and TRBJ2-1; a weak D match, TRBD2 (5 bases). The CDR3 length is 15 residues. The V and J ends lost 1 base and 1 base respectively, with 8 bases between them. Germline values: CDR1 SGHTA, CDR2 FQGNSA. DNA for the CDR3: TGTGCCAGCAGCTTAGTCGGGGTGTCCTACAATGAGCAGTTCTTC. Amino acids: CASSLVGVSYNEQFF.

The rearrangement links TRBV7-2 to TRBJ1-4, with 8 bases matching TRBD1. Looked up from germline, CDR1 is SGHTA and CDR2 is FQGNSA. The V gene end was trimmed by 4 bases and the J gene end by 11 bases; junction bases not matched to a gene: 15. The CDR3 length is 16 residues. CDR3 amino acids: CASSSKTGTGRGKLFF. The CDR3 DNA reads TGTGCCAGCAGCTCAAAGACAGGGACAGGACGTGGCAAACTGTTTTTT. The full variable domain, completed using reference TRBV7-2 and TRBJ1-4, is GAGVSQSPSNKVTEKGKDVELRCDPISGHTALYWYRQSLGQGLEFLIYFQGNSAPDKSGLPSDRFSAERTGGSVSTLTIQRTQQEDSAVYLCASSSKTGTGRGKLFFGSGTQLSVL.

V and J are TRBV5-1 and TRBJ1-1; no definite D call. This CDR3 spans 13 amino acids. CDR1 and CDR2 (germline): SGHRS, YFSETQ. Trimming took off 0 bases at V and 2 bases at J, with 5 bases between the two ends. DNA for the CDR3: TGCGCCAGCAGCTTGGACAGCAACACTGAAGCTTTCTTT. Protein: CASSLDSNTEAFF.

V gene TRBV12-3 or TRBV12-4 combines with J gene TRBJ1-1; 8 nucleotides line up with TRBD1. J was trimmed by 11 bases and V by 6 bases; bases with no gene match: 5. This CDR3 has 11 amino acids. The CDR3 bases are TGTGCCAGCAGCTCGGACAGGGCGGCTTTCTTT. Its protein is CASSSDRAAFF.

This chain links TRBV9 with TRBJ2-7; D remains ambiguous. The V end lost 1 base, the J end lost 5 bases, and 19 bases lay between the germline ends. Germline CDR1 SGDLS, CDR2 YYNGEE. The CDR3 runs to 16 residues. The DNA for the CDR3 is TGTGCCAGCAGCGTAAGCTCCGGGCCTCCAATCGACGAGCAGTACTTC. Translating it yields CASSVSSGPPIDEQYF.

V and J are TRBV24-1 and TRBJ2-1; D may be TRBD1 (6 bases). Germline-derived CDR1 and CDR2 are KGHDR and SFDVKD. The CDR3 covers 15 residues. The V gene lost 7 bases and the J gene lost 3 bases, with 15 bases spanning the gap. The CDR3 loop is CATSQGSPHYNEQFF. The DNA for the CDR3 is TGTGCCACCAGCCAGGGGTCCCCCCACTACAATGAGCAGTTCTTC.

The CDR3 sequence: CASSFTGGVVSPLHF. In nucleotides, the CDR3 is TGTGCCAGCAGCTTCACAGGGGGCGTGGTTTCACCCCTCCACTTT. V and J are TRBV7-2 and TRBJ1-6, with 9 bases that match TRBD1. The CDR3 has 15 amino acids. CDR1 is SGHTA, CDR2 FQGNSA, per germline. V lost 3 bases and J lost 9; bases outside the gene matches: 6.

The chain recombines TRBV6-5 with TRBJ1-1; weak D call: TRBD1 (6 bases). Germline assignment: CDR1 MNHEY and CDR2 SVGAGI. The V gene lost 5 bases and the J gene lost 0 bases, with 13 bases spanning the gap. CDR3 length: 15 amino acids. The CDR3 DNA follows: TGTGCCAGCAGTCCTAGCGGGGGCCTGAACACTGAAGCTTTCTTT. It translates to CASSPSGGLNTEAFF.

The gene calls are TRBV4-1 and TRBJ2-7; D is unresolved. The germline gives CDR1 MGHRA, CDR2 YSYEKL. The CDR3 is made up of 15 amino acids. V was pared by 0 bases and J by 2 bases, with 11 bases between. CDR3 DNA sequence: TGCGCCAGCAGCCAAGAGTCGACGGGTGCCTACGAGCAGTACTTC. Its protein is CASSQESTGAYEQYF.

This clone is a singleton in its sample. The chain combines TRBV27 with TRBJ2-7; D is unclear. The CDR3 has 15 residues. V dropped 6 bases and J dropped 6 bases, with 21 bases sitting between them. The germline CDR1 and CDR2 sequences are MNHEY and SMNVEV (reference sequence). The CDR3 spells CASSPAVLSDTEQYF. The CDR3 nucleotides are TGTGCCAGCAGCCCCGCAGTGTTATCTGACACCGAGCAGTACTTC.

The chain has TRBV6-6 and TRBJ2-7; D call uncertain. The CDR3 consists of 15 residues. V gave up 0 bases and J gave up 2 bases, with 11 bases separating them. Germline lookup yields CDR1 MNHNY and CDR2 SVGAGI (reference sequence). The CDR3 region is CASSYSSFGTYEQYF. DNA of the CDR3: TGTGCCAGCAGTTACTCGAGTTTTGGTACCTACGAGCAGTACTTC.

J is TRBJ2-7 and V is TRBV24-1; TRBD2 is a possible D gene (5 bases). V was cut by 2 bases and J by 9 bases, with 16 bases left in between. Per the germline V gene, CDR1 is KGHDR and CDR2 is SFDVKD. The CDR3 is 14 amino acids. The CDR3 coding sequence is TGTGCCACCAGTGATTCTAGGACTCTACGGGGGCAGTACTTC. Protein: CATSDSRTLRGQYF.

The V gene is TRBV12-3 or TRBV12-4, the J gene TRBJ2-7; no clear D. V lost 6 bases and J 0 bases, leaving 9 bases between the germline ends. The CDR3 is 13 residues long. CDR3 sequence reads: CASRTQHSYEQYF. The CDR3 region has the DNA TGTGCCAGCAGGACTCAGCACTCCTACGAGCAGTACTTC.

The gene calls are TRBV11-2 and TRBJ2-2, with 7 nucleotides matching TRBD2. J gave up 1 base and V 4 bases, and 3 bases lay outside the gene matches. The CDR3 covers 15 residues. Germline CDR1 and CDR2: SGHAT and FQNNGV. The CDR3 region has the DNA TGTGCCAGCAGCTCCATAGCGGGGAACACCGGGGAGCTGTTTTTT. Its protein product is CASSSIAGNTGELFF.

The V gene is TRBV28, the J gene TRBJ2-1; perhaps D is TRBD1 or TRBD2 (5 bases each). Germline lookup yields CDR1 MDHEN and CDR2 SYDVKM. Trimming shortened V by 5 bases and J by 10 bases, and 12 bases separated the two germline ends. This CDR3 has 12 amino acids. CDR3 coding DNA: TGTGCCAGCAGTATGGGACGCCGGGAGCAGTTCTTC. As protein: CASSMGRREQFF. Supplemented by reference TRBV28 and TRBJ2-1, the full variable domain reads DVKVTQSSRYLVKRTGEKVFLECVQDMDHENMFWYRQDPGLGLRLIYFSYDVKMKEKGDIPEGYSVSREKKERFSLILESASTNQTSMYLCASSMGRREQFFGPGTRLTVL.

CDR3 DNA: TGTGCCAGCAGTTTATGGCAGGGTAGTGGCTATGGCTACACCTTC. It is translated as CASSLWQGSGYGYTF. The chain carries TRBV27 and TRBJ1-2; D may be TRBD1 (5 bases). CDR1 MNHEY and CDR2 SMNVEV come from the germline V gene (reference sequence). This CDR3 has 15 residues. V lost 1 base to trimming and J lost 4 bases, with 13 bases between them.

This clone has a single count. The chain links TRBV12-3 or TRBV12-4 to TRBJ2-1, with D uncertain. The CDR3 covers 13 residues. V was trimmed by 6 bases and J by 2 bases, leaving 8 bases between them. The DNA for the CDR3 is TGTGCCAGCAGCTATTGGACCTACAATGAGCAGTTCTTC. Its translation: CASSYWTYNEQFF.

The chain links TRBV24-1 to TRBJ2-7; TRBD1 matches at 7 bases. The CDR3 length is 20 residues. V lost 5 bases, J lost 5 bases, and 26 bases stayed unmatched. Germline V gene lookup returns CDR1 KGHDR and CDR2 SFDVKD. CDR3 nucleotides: TGTGCCACCAGTGGTGACCCCCAGGGGACAGCATGTCTAGGACTCCACGAGCAGTACTTC. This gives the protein CATSGDPQGTACLGLHEQYF.